These T cell receptor beta chains were read from a single sample in a study of T cell repertoires in cytomegalovirus infection. MiXCR, run by TCRdb on the reads, gives a single entry per CDR3 protein. This sample has 150,000 to 200,000 distinct CDR3 sequences; under 15% occur once, and the top ten carry about a quarter. Material for sequencing was PBMCs. The receptors come from a human donor in good health (CMV status not recorded). Some clones in this sample may be carry-over from other donors' samples. The CDR3 runs from the conserved cysteine through the conserved F or W.

v_gene	j_gene	CDR3aa
TRBV2	TRBJ1-3	CASLDSGNTIYF
TRBV19	TRBJ2-6	CASSVPGQGVGANVLTF
TRBV15	TRBJ2-2	CATSRETTGNTGALFF
TRBV30	TRBJ1-1	CAWKTRIRGTEAFF
TRBV7-9	TRBJ2-1	CASSSREASGRSSYNEQFF
TRBV7-2	TRBJ1-6	CASSFQGRDSPLHF
TRBV2	TRBJ1-5	CASSTENDSNQPQHF
TRBV5-3	TRBJ1-2	CASSVRTDLYGYTF
TRBV28	TRBJ1-2	CATGTGQGAGYGYTF
TRBV7-2	TRBJ2-6	CASSTRGQPGANVLTF
TRBV29-1	TRBJ2-5	CSVWDRGLGETQYF
TRBV28	TRBJ1-1	CASSLWRGNTEAFF
TRBV20-1	TRBJ1-2	CSAFDGARGYGYTF
TRBV20-1	TRBJ2-3	CSARERPFTDTQYF
TRBV4-3	TRBJ2-3	CASSQDEAGSTDTQYF
TRBV14	TRBJ2-7	CASSPRRGQTIYEQYF
TRBV12-3/TRBV12-4	TRBJ2-7	CASEGGGDYEQYF
TRBV9	TRBJ2-3	CASSAPFPEGTDTQYF
TRBV6-5	TRBJ2-1	CASSSQGRDEQFF
TRBV6-2/TRBV6-3	TRBJ1-1	CASRRRTGDAEAFF
TRBV28	TRBJ2-7	CASSFRLRYEQYF
TRBV12-5	TRBJ1-1	CASGLVGPLTEAFF
TRBV7-3	TRBJ2-2	CASSLDGATNTGELFF
TRBV24-1	TRBJ2-7	CATSEGPSYEQYF
TRBV7-8	TRBJ2-5	CASSFGLYQETQYF
TRBV7-2	TRBJ2-1	CASSNPTGYNEQFF
TRBV28	TRBJ2-6	CASTPIQQAGANVLTF
TRBV28	TRBJ2-7	CASGGDTSYEQYF
TRBV7-2	TRBJ1-2	CASRDGGTSFAGYTF
TRBV5-1	TRBJ1-2	CASSLDTRAKGGYTF
TRBV15	TRBJ2-1	CATSRQTSGIINEQFF
TRBV7-2	TRBJ2-1	CASSLRGMEFYNEQFF